A single sample gave rise to the 22 T cell receptor beta chains below, sequenced in a study of blood T cells in healthy people across ages. Through a sample-barcoded 5' primer and a J-beta primer mix, a second PCR was run for roughly 6 to 11 cycles. TCRdb reprocessed the 5' RACE reads with MiXCR, giving one entry per CDR3 protein. The data show about 830,000 distinct CDR3 sequences, 58% seen once. The sequencing sample was made of blood. These receptor sequences come from a man aged 25 to 40 in good health.

This clonotype was counted once. Germline is not matched at one junction end, which may reflect a read error. The chain has TRBV27 and TRBJ2-1; 9 positions agree with TRBD2. This CDR3 spans 17 amino acids. Germline CDR1 reads MNHEY; CDR2 reads SMNVEV (reference sequence). CDR3 in DNA: TGCGCCAGCAGTTCCGGGACTAGCAGGGTCTCCATTGATGAGCAGTTCTTC. This translates into CASSSGTSRVSIDEQFF.

The CDR3 is CASSQVGRTSGTTGYNEQFF. CDR3 sequence (DNA): TGTGCCAGCAGCCAAGTAGGTAGGACTAGCGGGACGACAGGGTACAATGAGCAGTTCTTC. The chain couples TRBV3-1 to TRBJ2-1; the match to TRBD2 covers 12 bases. With 1 base clipped from V and 4 bases from J, the junction kept 14 bases outside the gene matches. Germline loops: CDR1 LGHDT, CDR2 YNNKEL (reference sequence). CDR3 length equals 20 residues.

The rearrangement joins TRBV12-3 or TRBV12-4 to TRBJ2-7; D possibly matches TRBD1 or TRBD2 (5 bases each). The CDR3 totals 14 residues. V dropped 5 bases and J dropped 4 bases, with 15 bases sitting between them. The CDR3 DNA follows: TGTGCCAGCAGTGGACTGGACACTTTTTACGAGCAGTACTTC. It yields the protein CASSGLDTFYEQYF.

This sequence joins TRBV7-2 and TRBJ2-4; tentative D call: TRBD1 (6 bases). Deletions cut 5 bases from V and 13 bases from J, with 21 bases between. The germline gives CDR1 SGHTA, CDR2 FQGNSA. This CDR3 has 14 amino acids. The CDR3: CASSVDAGAGEQYF. Written as DNA, the CDR3 is TGTGCCAGCAGCGTAGACGCAGGGGCTGGTGAGCAGTACTTC.

CDR3 DNA: TGTGCCAGCAGCCCCCAAGGGGGGTCTGGGGCCAACGTCCTGACTTTC. Encoded protein: CASSPQGGSGANVLTF. V and J are TRBV7-2 and TRBJ2-6; D is tentatively TRBD1 or TRBD2 (6 bases each). V was clipped by 5 bases and J by 1 base, with 12 bases between them. The CDR3 spans 16 residues. Germline V gives CDR1 SGHTA, CDR2 FQGNSA.

The count of this clonotype is one. This chain connects TRBV6-1 to TRBJ2-4; 11 bases match TRBD2. The end of the DNA is better explained by TRBJ2-7, so the J call may be wrong. Germline loops: CDR1 MNHNS, CDR2 SASEGT. The CDR3 covers 19 residues. CDR3 residues: CASSERRHLTSGATYEQYF. In DNA, the CDR3 is TGTGCCAGCAGCGAACGTCGACACCTGACTAGCGGGGCCACCTACGAGCAGTACTTC.

This chain uses TRBV18 with TRBJ2-7; no firm D call. The J call could be wrong; TRBJ2-5 is a better fit for the DNA end. Germline assignment: CDR1 KGHSH and CDR2 LQKENI. The CDR3 is made up of 15 amino acids. The CDR3 here is CASSPRSSEWETQYF. In DNA form, the CDR3 reads TGTGCCAGCTCACCAAGAAGTTCGGAGTGGGAGACCCAGTACTTC.

A note on this clonotype: One end of the junction fails to match germline, which may point to a read error. The chain combines TRBV7-9 with TRBJ1-1; no reliable D call. CDR3 size: 13 residues. Germline V gene lookup returns CDR1 SEHNR and CDR2 FQNEAQ (reference sequence). CDR3 residues: CASILGSTELAFF. Here the CDR3 DNA reads TGTGCCAGCATCTTAGGCTCAACAGAATTAGCTTTCTTT.

The chain couples TRBV3-1 to TRBJ1-1; TRBD1 might be the D (5 bases). The germline CDR1 and CDR2 sequences are LGHDT and YNNKEL (reference sequence). The CDR3 runs 14 residues. The V gene lost 5 bases and the J gene lost 3 bases, with 13 bases spanning the gap. The CDR3 sequence is CASSAVGVDTEAFF. In DNA form, the CDR3 reads TGTGCCAGCAGCGCGGTGGGGGTCGACACTGAAGCTTTCTTT. Complete variable domain (other parts from reference TRBV3-1 and TRBJ1-1): DTAVSQTPKYLVTQMGNDKSIKCEQNLGHDTMYWYKQDSKKFLKIMFSYNNKELIINETVPNRFSPKSPDKAHLNLHINSLELGDSAVYFCASSAVGVDTEAFFGQGTRLTVV.

The V call is TRBV28, the J call TRBJ2-5; 7 bases match TRBD1. With 4 bases clipped from V and 2 bases from J, the junction kept 7 bases outside the gene matches. The CDR3 length is 15 residues. In germline, CDR1 is MDHEN, CDR2 SYDVKM. CDR3: CASSSNRGRQETQYF. CDR3 DNA: TGTGCCAGCAGTTCAAACAGGGGCCGTCAAGAGACCCAGTACTTC.

The rearrangement links TRBV29-1 to TRBJ2-4; tentatively, D is TRBD2 (5 bases). There are 11 residues in the CDR3. Trimming removed 4 bases from V and 7 bases from J, with 8 bases in between. Germline V gene data show CDR1 as SQVTM and CDR2 as ANQGSEA. The CDR3, as DNA: TGCAGCGTTGGCGGGTCGAACATTCAGTACTTC. This encodes CSVGGSNIQYF.

About this clonotype: A read error is possible here, since a much larger clone lies one base away. This sequence joins TRBV29-1 and TRBJ2-5, with D perhaps matching TRBD2 (5 bases). CDR1 SQVTM and CDR2 ANQGSEA come from the germline V gene. The CDR3 contains 13 residues. Trimming shortened V by 5 bases and J by 11 bases, and 21 bases separated the two germline ends. CDR3 amino acids: CSVSGITYNEQYF. DNA of the CDR3: TGCAGCGTTTCGGGAATAACCTACAATGAGCAGTACTTC.

This clonotype was seen a handful of times. The rearrangement links TRBV7-2 to TRBJ2-3, with 7 positions matching TRBD2. The V gene's germline CDR1 is SGHTA and CDR2 FQGNSA. The V and J ends lost 4 bases and 6 bases, in that order; junction bases with no gene match: 16. The CDR3 consists of 17 residues. Written as DNA, the CDR3 is TGTGCCAGCAGCTCTGAACGACGCGGGAGTATCGCTGATACGCAGTATTTT. This sequence encodes CASSSERRGSIADTQYF.

This rearrangement joins TRBV29-1 to TRBJ1-1; the D is unclear. Trimming shortened V by 7 bases and J by 1 base, and 10 bases separated the two germline ends. The CDR3 has 12 residues. Germline CDR1 reads SQVTM; CDR2 reads ANQGSEA. CDR3 coding DNA: TGCAGCGCCGGAACAAGGAACACTGAAGCTTTCTTT. Translated: CSAGTRNTEAFF.

This chain connects TRBV20-1 to TRBJ1-1; unclear D gene. Between the trimmed V and J ends, which lost 3 bases and 6 bases, there was a span of 17 bases. Germline V gene data show CDR1 as DFQATT and CDR2 as SNEGSKA (reference sequence). The CDR3 length is 14 residues. CDR3 coding DNA: TGCAGTGCTAGCCCCCTAATTGTGTGGGCTGAAGCTTTCTTT. As protein: CSASPLIVWAEAFF.

This clonotype has a handful of counts. The chain is built from TRBV11-1 and TRBJ2-7; D is unresolved. The CDR3 runs 14 residues. Deletions cut 5 bases from V and 2 bases from J, with 13 bases between. Per the germline V gene, CDR1 is SGHAT and CDR2 is FQDESV (reference sequence). The CDR3 region has the DNA TGTGCCAGCAGCCCCCAGGATTACCCCTACGAGCAGTACTTC. It is translated as CASSPQDYPYEQYF. Combining the CDR3 with reference TRBV11-1 and TRBJ2-7 gives the whole variable domain EAEVAQSPRYKITEKSQAVAFWCDPISGHATLYWYRQILGQGPELLVQFQDESVVDDSQLPKDRFSAERLKGVDSTLKIQPAELGDSAMYLCASSPQDYPYEQYFGPGTRLTVT.

V is TRBV28 and J is TRBJ1-2, with 7 bases identical to TRBD1. Germline CDR1 is MDHEN and CDR2 is SYDVKM. The CDR3 extends over 12 amino acids. The CDR3 sequence: CATLRGDYGYTF. CDR3 nucleotides: TGTGCAACCCTCAGGGGGGACTATGGCTACACCTTC.

Details on this clonotype: It may be a read error: a sequence one base away is much more abundant. The chain is built from TRBV10-3 and TRBJ2-5; D is undetermined. The J call may be mistaken, given a closer DNA end match to TRBJ2-7. This CDR3 has 11 residues. Germline loops: CDR1 ENHRY, CDR2 SYGVKD. The CDR3 spells CAISDAYEQYF. In nucleotides, the CDR3 is TGTGCCATCAGTGATGCCTACGAGCAGTACTTC.

This clonotype was counted only a few times. This rearrangement joins TRBV20-1 to TRBJ1-5; TRBD1 aligns across 9 bases. The J segment lost 5 bases and the V segment lost 5 bases, leaving 16 bases of the junction unmatched. CDR1 DFQATT and CDR2 SNEGSKA come from the germline V gene (reference sequence). The CDR3 runs to 17 residues. The CDR3 sequence is CSASPPPGQGLDQPQHF. CDR3 coding DNA: TGCAGTGCTTCCCCGCCCCCCGGACAGGGGTTGGATCAGCCCCAGCATTTT.

J is TRBJ2-1 and V is TRBV27, with TRBD2 as a possible D gene (6 bases). This CDR3 is built from 15 residues. CDR1 is MNHEY and CDR2 is SMNVEV in the germline V gene (reference sequence). The V end was cut by 8 bases, the J end by 2 bases, with 16 bases between. The CDR3 DNA is TGTGCCAGCCACCCGGGACTGTGGGCCTACAATGAGCAGTTCTTC. Protein sequence: CASHPGLWAYNEQFF.

The V and J genes are TRBV4-2 and TRBJ2-1; no clear D gene. Germline V gene lookup returns CDR1 LGHNA and CDR2 YNFKEQ. Trimming shortened V by 0 bases and J by 0 bases, and 15 bases separated the two germline ends. The CDR3 contains 18 residues. Here the CDR3 DNA reads TGTGCCAGCAGCCAAGATTCACAGTTCCCCAGCTCCTACAATGAGCAGTTCTTC. This encodes CASSQDSQFPSSYNEQFF.

CDR3 sequence reads: CASSQDPASVGQFF. The CDR3 coding sequence is TGTGCCAGCAGCCAAGATCCGGCCAGTGTTGGGCAGTTCTTC. The rearrangement uses TRBV3-1 and TRBJ2-1; D unresolved. V gave up 0 bases and J gave up 12 bases, with 15 bases separating them. The germline gives CDR1 LGHDT, CDR2 YNNKEL (reference sequence). There are 14 residues in the CDR3.